A single sample is the source of the 14 T cell receptor beta chains below, sequenced in a study of shared clonotypes between healthy human individuals. Method: immunoSEQ multiplex PCR; TCRdb's copy keeps in-frame clones and lacks some. The table has 500,000 to 650,000 clones, just over 75% seen once. The sequenced material came from PBMCs. These receptor sequences come from a woman in her 40s in good health. Some clones in this sample may be carry-over from other donors' samples.

Concerning this clone: The same CDR3 can be traced to other DNA sequences in this sample. The rearrangement uses TRBV18 and TRBJ1-2, with 7 bases matching TRBD1. The CDR3 totals 14 residues. J was trimmed by 5 bases and V by 3 bases; bases with no gene match: 6. CDR1 is KGHSH, CDR2 LQKENI, per germline. The DNA for the CDR3 is TGTGCCAGCTCACCTACAGGGACAGATTATGGCTACACCTTC. Protein: CASSPTGTDYGYTF.

The chain carries TRBV19 and TRBJ2-7; 11 bases align to TRBD2. V dropped 5 bases and J dropped 5; count of bases not matched to a gene: 5. In germline, CDR1 is LNHDA, CDR2 SQIVND (reference sequence). This CDR3 region has 14 residues. CDR3 nucleotide sequence: TGTGCCAGTAGTCCTAGCGGGAGGATCCACGAGCAGTACTTC. Residues: CASSPSGRIHEQYF.

The CDR3 region has the DNA TGTGCCAGCAGTTTATTTCGACAGAGCGGTGAAAAACTGTTTTTT. Translating it yields CASSLFRQSGEKLFF. The chain uses TRBV28 and TRBJ1-4, with D possibly being TRBD1 (5 bases). The V and J ends lost 1 base and 7 bases respectively, with 13 bases between them. The V gene's germline CDR1 is MDHEN and CDR2 SYDVKM. The CDR3 is 15 residues long.

A word on this clone: Other DNA sequences of this sample code for an identical CDR3. The V gene is TRBV28, the J gene TRBJ2-7, with D unclear. In germline, CDR1 is MDHEN, CDR2 SYDVKM. CDR3 length: 13 residues. V gave up 3 bases and J gave up 2 bases, with 8 bases separating them. CDR3 region: CASSLAPAYEQYF. For the CDR3, the DNA is TGTGCCAGCAGTTTGGCTCCCGCCTACGAGCAGTACTTC.

The chain uses TRBV6-1 and TRBJ2-7, with D perhaps matching TRBD1 (5 bases). The CDR3 length is 17 residues. The ends were cut back, 4 bases at V and 4 bases at J, with 23 bases in the middle. From germline, CDR1 is MNHNS and CDR2 SASEGT. This CDR3 reads CASSVPQGIGYRYEQYF. CDR3 nucleotide sequence: TGTGCCAGCAGTGTACCCCAGGGTATTGGGTATAGGTACGAGCAGTACTTC.

This clone was found a few times. The rearrangement uses TRBV5-4 and TRBJ2-1, with 8 positions matching TRBD2. The CDR3 runs to 16 residues. Trimming cost V 2 bases and J 7 bases; bases outside gene matches: 11. Germline assignment: CDR1 SGHNT and CDR2 YYREEE (reference sequence). The CDR3 region has the DNA TGTGCCAGCAGCTTCACCCCCTTGGCTAGCGGGAATGAGCAGTTCTTC. Its protein is CASSFTPLASGNEQFF.

As to this clone: With a much larger clone just one base away, this may be a read error. The gene calls are TRBV5-6 and TRBJ2-3, with D hard to call. Trimming pared 5 bases from V and 8 bases from J, leaving 15 bases between. The CDR3 has 13 amino acids. Per the germline V gene, CDR1 is SGHDT and CDR2 is YYEEEE. CDR3 amino acids: CASRLVPDGTQYF. The CDR3 nucleotides read TGTGCCAGCAGACTCGTACCGGATGGTACGCAGTATTTT.

The chain couples TRBV19 to TRBJ2-1, with D tentatively TRBD2 (7 bases). Germline V gives CDR1 LNHDA, CDR2 SQIVND (reference sequence). Trimming stripped 4 bases from V and 4 bases from J, with 20 bases between. The CDR3 consists of 17 residues. The CDR3 here is CASSTLSLAGAYNEQFF. The DNA for the CDR3 is TGTGCCAGTAGTACCCTATCGTTGGCGGGGGCTTACAATGAGCAGTTCTTC.

The CDR3 sequence is CASGTDSYEQYF. As DNA, the CDR3 is TGTGCCAGCGGGACCGACAGTTACGAGCAGTACTTC. V usage is TRBV11-2 and J usage is TRBJ2-7; D may be TRBD1 or TRBD2 (5 bases each). Deletions cut 8 bases from V and 4 bases from J, with 12 bases between. CDR1 and CDR2 (germline): SGHAT, FQNNGV. This CDR3 has 12 residues. The full variable domain, completed using reference TRBV11-2 and TRBJ2-7, is EAGVAQSPRYKIIEKRQSVAFWCNPISGHATLYWYQQILGQGPKLLIQFQNNGVVDDSQLPKDRFSAERLKGVDSTLKIQPAKLEDSAVYLCASGTDSYEQYFGPGTRLTVT.

This sequence joins TRBV5-1 and TRBJ1-2, with 7 bases identical to TRBD1. The CDR3 length is 14 residues. Germline lookup yields CDR1 SGHRS and CDR2 YFSETQ. After removal of 3 bases from V and 4 bases from J, the junction contained 6 bases not matched to a gene. For the CDR3, the DNA is TGCGCCAGCAGCTGGAACAGGGGCCCCTATGGCTACACCTTC. Translated: CASSWNRGPYGYTF.

The chain carries TRBV5-1 and TRBJ1-2; weak D call: TRBD1 (6 bases). The CDR3 covers 17 residues. V was clipped by 2 bases and J by 2 bases, with 19 bases between them. Germline V gene sequence: CDR1 SGHRS, CDR2 YFSETQ. The CDR3 is CASSFGRQVALNYGYTF. The CDR3 DNA is TGCGCCAGCAGCTTCGGTCGACAGGTGGCTTTAAACTATGGCTACACCTTC.

The chain links TRBV6-5 to TRBJ1-3, with 9 nucleotides matching TRBD1. The CDR3 totals 15 residues. Trimming removed 6 bases from V and 5 bases from J; junction bases left unmatched: 8. Germline CDR1 and CDR2: MNHEY and SVGAGI. This CDR3 reads CASRPGQGGRNTIYF. In DNA form, the CDR3 reads TGTGCCAGCAGACCGGGACAGGGAGGACGAAACACCATATATTTT.

The genes are TRBV11-2 and TRBJ1-2, with 9 bases that match TRBD1. The CDR3 covers 16 residues. CDR1 and CDR2 from the germline V gene are SGHAT and FQNNGV. V was pared by 5 bases and J by 6 bases, with 13 bases of the junction left unmatched. The chain's CDR3 is CASSPRGGTGMDGYTF. CDR3 DNA sequence: TGTGCCAGCAGCCCTAGGGGGGGGACAGGGATGGATGGCTACACCTTC.

This clone was seen once. This chain uses TRBV19 with TRBJ2-3; 7 bases match TRBD1. The CDR3 extends over 15 amino acids. Unmatched junction bases numbered 5, after V lost 4 bases and J lost 1 base. The germline V gene encodes CDR1 LNHDA and CDR2 SQIVND (reference sequence). CDR3 amino acids: CASSTDRDRTDTQYF. The CDR3, as DNA: TGTGCCAGTAGTACCGACAGGGACCGCACAGATACGCAGTATTTT.